This T cell receptor (beta chain) was captured in a study of shared clonotypes between healthy human individuals. Study-wide background: CD4 naive cells filled three plates per donor, CD4 memory three, CD8 naive two and CD8 memory one. Overall study results and limits: A small donor pool kept down the genetic and exposure-history diversity that was represented.

Of note for this clone: Its antigen is undetermined.

Generated by immunoSEQ multiplex PCR, the TCRdb table keeps only in-frame clones and is missing some. The profile shows millions of clones, over 90% of them singletons. Adult donors, all healthy and HIV-negative, had no recent acute infections or vaccinations. The receptor's source is a man younger than 35 in good health. Some clones in this sample may be carry-over from other donors' samples. Sequencing was performed on naive CD4+ T cells from PBMCs. Subset indicated: CD45RA+ positively selected.

The CDR3 here is CASSPVGAGVVDTQYF. CDR3 DNA: TGTGCCAGCAGCCCCGTCGGTGCGGGAGTGGTAGATACGCAGTATTTT. The chain joins TRBV7-9 to TRBJ2-3, with 7 nucleotides matching TRBD2. The J segment lost 5 bases and the V segment lost 5 bases, leaving 13 bases of the junction unmatched. The CDR3 loop spans 16 amino acids. The germline gives CDR1 SEHNR, CDR2 FQNEAQ (reference sequence).